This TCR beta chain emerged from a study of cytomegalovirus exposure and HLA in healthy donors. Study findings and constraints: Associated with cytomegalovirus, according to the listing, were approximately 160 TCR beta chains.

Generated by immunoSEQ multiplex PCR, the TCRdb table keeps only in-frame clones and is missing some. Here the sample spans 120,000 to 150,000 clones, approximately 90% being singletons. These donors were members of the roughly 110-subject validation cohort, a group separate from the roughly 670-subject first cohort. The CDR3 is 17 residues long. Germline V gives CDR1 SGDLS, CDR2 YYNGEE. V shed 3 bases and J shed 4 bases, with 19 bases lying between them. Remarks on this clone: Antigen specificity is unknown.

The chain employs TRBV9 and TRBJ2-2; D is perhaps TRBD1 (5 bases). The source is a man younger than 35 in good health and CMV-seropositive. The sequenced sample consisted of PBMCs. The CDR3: CASSADPRQIFTGELFF. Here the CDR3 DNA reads TGTGCCAGCAGCGCAGACCCCCGACAGATATTCACCGGGGAGCTGTTTTTT.